One and the same sample provided the 20 T cell receptor beta chains below, sequenced in a study of T cell clones after liver transplantation. The table came from immunoSEQ multiplex PCR; TCRdb's copy has only in-frame clones and leaves some out. The table records more than 65,000 clones, about 80% of them present only once. Sequenced material: CD4+ T cells from blood, taken 12 months after liver transplant. The receptor set was obtained from a human patient who received a liver transplant. Some of the T cells may derive from the graft donor.

V gene TRBV18 combines with J gene TRBJ2-7; no clear D. Germline V gene lookup returns CDR1 KGHSH and CDR2 LQKENI. V lost 6 bases to trimming and J lost 2 bases, with 11 bases between them. The CDR3 loop spans 13 amino acids. CDR3 bases: TGTGCCAGCTCCCTTGACCAAACCTACGAGCAGTACTTC. It specifies CASSLDQTYEQYF.

The rearrangement links TRBV27 to TRBJ2-3; no clear D gene. This CDR3 is built from 14 residues. The germline V gene has CDR1 MNHEY and CDR2 SMNVEV (reference sequence). V dropped 5 bases and J dropped 5 bases, with 14 bases sitting between them. CDR3 loop: CASSPWVGIDTQYF. The CDR3 DNA follows: TGTGCCAGCAGTCCATGGGTCGGCATAGATACGCAGTATTTT.

This chain connects TRBV28 to TRBJ1-1; D is unclear. Per germline, CDR1 MDHEN and CDR2 SYDVKM. This CDR3 contains 11 residues. With 7 bases removed from V and 0 bases from J, the gap between germline ends came to 3 bases. The CDR3 region has the DNA TGTGCCAGCAATTTGAACACTGAAGCTTTCTTT. As protein: CASNLNTEAFF.

The rearrangement uses TRBV6-4 and TRBJ2-1; the D gene is possibly TRBD2 (5 bases). The germline gives CDR1 MRHNA, CDR2 SNTAGT. V dropped 0 bases and J dropped 4 bases, with 13 bases sitting between them. This CDR3 region has 16 residues. CDR3 in amino acids: CASSDSGLIGYNEQFF. The CDR3 DNA follows: TGTGCCAGCAGTGACTCAGGACTGATTGGGTACAATGAGCAGTTCTTC.

The rearrangement uses TRBV19 and TRBJ1-2; TRBD1 is a possible D gene (6 bases). CDR1 and CDR2 (germline): LNHDA, SQIVND (reference sequence). V lost 5 bases, J lost 4 bases, and 20 bases lay in between. The CDR3 has 16 amino acids. The chain's CDR3 is CASSVGATKVTYGYTF. CDR3 coding DNA: TGTGCCAGTAGTGTGGGGGCTACAAAGGTTACCTATGGCTACACCTTC.

The V and J genes are TRBV29-1 and TRBJ2-7; D is unresolved. Trimming removed 5 bases from V and 2 bases from J, with 13 bases in between. Per the germline V gene, CDR1 is SQVTM and CDR2 is ANQGSEA. The CDR3 has 13 amino acids. The CDR3 loop reads CSVRAGNPYEQYF. Written as DNA, the CDR3 is TGCAGCGTTCGGGCTGGAAACCCCTACGAGCAGTACTTC.

The chain uses TRBV7-9 and TRBJ1-1; no firm D call. The CDR3 covers 15 residues. The germline CDR1 and CDR2 sequences are SEHNR and FQNEAQ (reference sequence). The V end lost 3 bases, the J end lost 1 base, and 12 bases lay between the germline ends. The CDR3 region has the DNA TGTGCCAGCAGCTTTGAACACAGCTGGAACACTGAAGCTTTCTTT. Amino acid sequence: CASSFEHSWNTEAFF.

The V gene is TRBV7-8, the J gene TRBJ1-1; 9 bases agree with TRBD1. V trimming: 3 bases; J trimming: 4 bases; junction bases outside the gene matches: 15. The CDR3 consists of 18 residues. Germline CDR1 is SGHVS and CDR2 is FQNEAQ. CDR3 DNA sequence: TGTGCCAGCAGCTTGCTCACCGGGACAGGGCTTAAGTCCACTGAAGCTTTCTTT. Amino acid sequence: CASSLLTGTGLKSTEAFF.

The chain links TRBV28 to TRBJ1-5; perhaps TRBD1 as D (6 bases). Germline CDR1 is MDHEN and CDR2 is SYDVKM. Trimming removed 7 bases at V and 1 base at J, with 14 bases between. The CDR3 consists of 15 residues. In DNA form, the CDR3 reads TGTGCCAGCAACCGCCCAGGGGACAGCAATCAGCCCCAGCATTTT. This sequence encodes CASNRPGDSNQPQHF.

V usage is TRBV18 and J usage is TRBJ2-3; the D gene is possibly TRBD1 (5 bases). The CDR3 is 14 amino acids. Germline assignment: CDR1 KGHSH and CDR2 LQKENI. V was shortened by 4 bases and J by 6 bases, with 14 bases between the two germline ends. The DNA for the CDR3 is TGTGCCAGCTCACTCGGACACGCAGGGGATACGCAGTATTTT. Its protein is CASSLGHAGDTQYF.

The chain employs TRBV5-6 and TRBJ2-1; D remains unclear. The germline CDR1 and CDR2 sequences are SGHDT and YYEEEE. Trimming shortened V by 0 bases and J by 7 bases, and 14 bases separated the two germline ends. CDR3 size: 15 residues. CDR3 residues: CASSLGLLAVNEQFF. CDR3 DNA sequence: TGTGCCAGCAGCTTGGGGCTCCTGGCAGTGAATGAGCAGTTCTTC.

This chain joins TRBV7-6 and TRBJ1-5; unclear D gene. V dropped 5 bases and J dropped 5 bases, with 10 bases sitting between them. Per the germline V gene, CDR1 is SGHVS and CDR2 is FNYEAQ. The CDR3 has 13 amino acids. Here the CDR3 DNA reads TGTGCCAGCAGCCAGACCGCTTATCAGCCCCAGCATTTT. It yields the protein CASSQTAYQPQHF.

This chain links TRBV18 with TRBJ1-3; 7 bases agree with TRBD1. V lost 4 bases and J lost 0; bases outside the gene matches: 3. Germline loops: CDR1 KGHSH, CDR2 LQKENI. CDR3 size: 15 residues. CDR3 amino acids: CASSRDRASGNTIYF. DNA of the CDR3: TGTGCCAGCTCACGCGACAGGGCCTCTGGAAACACCATATATTTT.

The rearrangement uses TRBV27 and TRBJ1-1; tentative D call: TRBD1 (6 bases). Germline V CDR1 and CDR2: MNHEY, SMNVEV (reference sequence). V lost 10 bases to trimming and J lost 0 bases, with 18 bases between them. This CDR3 contains 15 residues. CDR3 nucleotide sequence: TGTGCCACCCCGGGGGGCAGGGGTCTGAACACTGAAGCTTTCTTT. Protein: CATPGGRGLNTEAFF.

This chain connects TRBV20-1 to TRBJ2-7; possibly TRBD2 for D (6 bases). Between the trimmed V and J ends, which lost 5 bases and 6 bases, there was a span of 11 bases. The CDR3 sequence is 11 residues long. Germline assignment: CDR1 DFQATT and CDR2 SNEGSKA (reference sequence). The CDR3 loop is CSAGTGPEQYF. The DNA of the CDR3 is TGCAGTGCTGGGACTGGGCCCGAGCAGTACTTC.

CDR3 bases: TGTGCCAGCAGCTTAGGGCAGGGGGCTTTAGGCGAGCAGTACTTC. This translates into CASSLGQGALGEQYF. This chain uses TRBV11-2 with TRBJ2-7, with TRBD1 identical over 8 bases. J lost 6 bases, V lost 1 base, and 8 bases had no gene match. This CDR3 is 15 amino acids long. CDR1 is SGHAT, CDR2 FQNNGV, per germline.

This chain joins TRBV2 and TRBJ1-5; D is unclear. V lost 6 bases to trimming and J lost 5 bases, with 11 bases between them. The CDR3 is 13 residues long. In germline, CDR1 is SNHLY, CDR2 FYNNEI. CDR3 nucleotides: TGTGCCAGCAGCCCTACCTGGGATCAGCCCCAGCATTTT. Translated: CASSPTWDQPQHF.

The chain combines TRBV7-2 with TRBJ1-1; D is uncertain. Germline CDR1 SGHTA, CDR2 FQGNSA. The V end was cut by 5 bases, the J end by 3 bases, with 13 bases between. The CDR3 contains 14 residues. The CDR3 here is CASSPYQYYTEAFF. The CDR3 DNA is TGTGCCAGCAGCCCATATCAGTACTACACTGAAGCTTTCTTT.

This chain links TRBV27 with TRBJ1-2, with a possible D match to TRBD1 (6 bases). This CDR3 has 16 amino acids. Germline values: CDR1 MNHEY, CDR2 SMNVEV (reference sequence). V lost 10 bases and J lost 2, with 23 bases in between. The CDR3 coding sequence is TGTGCCACCAGAAAGGGCAGGGGTTTTCCCAACTATGGCTACACCTTC. This gives the protein CATRKGRGFPNYGYTF.

The chain employs TRBV30 and TRBJ2-2; D is ambiguous. Per the germline V gene, CDR1 is GTSNPN and CDR2 is SVGIG (reference sequence). Between the trimmed V and J ends, which lost 0 bases and 10 bases, there was a span of 6 bases. The CDR3 is 11 amino acids. The CDR3 region is CAWSVNVELFF. CDR3 coding DNA: TGTGCCTGGAGTGTTAACGTGGAGCTGTTTTTT.